This T cell receptor (beta chain) was identified during a study of blood T cells in healthy people across ages. Study as a whole: Per every two T cells, about one barcoded beta molecule was captured by template switching.

Next came a second PCR, run for roughly 7 to 12 cycles, which used a sample-barcoded 5' primer along with a J-beta primer mix. TCRdb reanalysed the 5' RACE reads using MiXCR and keeps one entry per CDR3 protein. The sample comprises around 850,000 distinct CDR3 sequences, about 36% of which are singletons, and under 15% rests with the top ten. The length of the CDR3 is 15 residues. Germline values: CDR1 MDHEN, CDR2 SYDVKM. V was clipped by 4 bases and J by 8 bases, with 18 bases between them. The source of this sequence is a man between 18 and 35 years old in good health. Sample: blood. The rearrangement uses TRBV28 and TRBJ2-1, with a tentative D call TRBD1 (6 bases). Here the CDR3 reads CASSSRSRGSDEQFF. Here the CDR3 DNA reads TGTGCCAGCAGTTCTAGGAGCAGGGGCTCGGATGAGCAGTTCTTC.